The following is a TCR beta chain sequence with its context. Per the germline V gene, CDR1 is SQVTM and CDR2 is ANQGSEA. The CDR3 is 13 amino acids. Trimming stripped 4 bases from V and 11 bases from J, with 17 bases between. The authors drew about 10 milliliters of peripheral blood from each donor. The record originates from a study of blood T cells in healthy people across ages. The second PCR ran about 6 to 11 cycles with a sample-barcoded 5' primer and J-beta primers. CDR3-containing paired-end reads numbered at least 2.5 million in each sample. MiXCR was run by TCRdb on the 5' RACE reads, yielding one entry per CDR3 protein. Of some 1.5 million distinct CDR3 sequences listed, 25% to 30% were seen once; the top ten hold 6.5% to 8.5%.

The sequence was obtained from a woman aged 25 to 39 in good health. The sequencing input was blood. The chain has TRBV29-1 and TRBJ1-4; D is uncertain. CDR3 loop: CSVGETRNDKLFF. CDR3 DNA sequence: TGCAGCGTTGGGGAGACACGGAACGACAAACTGTTTTTT. Full variable domain (missing parts from reference TRBV29-1 and TRBJ1-4): SAVISQKPSRDICQRGTSLTIQCQVDSQVTMMFWYRQQPGQSLTLIATANQGSEATYESGFVIDKFPISRPNLTFSTLTVSNMSPEDSSIYLCSVGETRNDKLFFGSGTQLSVL.